This record covers a single TCR beta chain. No cognate antigen has been identified for it. Base qualities are not recorded, but no much larger clone differs from it by a single base. Ficoll-Paque density gradient centrifugation was used to isolate PBMCs. CDR3 length: 15 amino acids, cysteine to phenylalanine. The kept DNA is CDR3 alone, 45 bases in frame from the first base. V loses 3 bases of germline sequence and J loses 6 bases, and the interval between the two ends is 12 bases. This sample stems from a study of T-cell memory formation after mild COVID-19 (dated by TCRdb to the early 2020s). Broadly, across the study: TCR sequence clusters from the two donors were largely donor specific. In a couple of donors, T-cell clones that expanded and contracted after mild COVID-19 were tracked by sequencing TCRalpha and TCRbeta repertoires over time. Two young, previously healthy adult volunteers made up the cohort, one male and one female. Paper-wide results and their limitations: The detection of some responding clones in pre-infection memory suggests that pre-existing cross-reactive memory T cells joined the SARS-CoV-2 response. The study covered only a couple of mild cases, and larger cohorts including severe cases with pre-infection samples were considered necessary. SARS-CoV-2 specificity of the second-wave clones peaking on day 37 was not confirmed. Contracting CD4+ clones appeared mostly in the CM and EM memory subsets, whereas CD8+ clones were enriched in EMRA. Clones that contracted from day 15 to 85 showed balanced CD4/CD8 phenotypes, whereas a second wave of clones that expanded from day 15 to 37 leaned towards CD4+.

TCRdb records Illumina NovaSeq 6000 as the sequencer. cDNA libraries for TCRalpha and TCRbeta were prepared by 5'RACE using constant-segment primers, with sample barcodes and unique molecular identifiers added. RNA was extracted from every sample with Trizol reagent. The libraries were amplified in two PCR steps, and the second step added a second sample barcode and Illumina TruSeq adapters. The libraries were sequenced on an Illumina NovaSeq using 2 x 150 bp paired-end reads. Per the authors' processing: With migec v1.2.7, reads were demultiplexed and then collapsed into UMI-guided consensus sequences. Using mixcr v2.1.11, UMI consensuses were aligned to TRA and TRB V and J templates and then assembled into clonotypes. A clonotype was counted as expanded or contracted only when both edgeR and NoisET called the clonotype significant, with the noise models trained on biological replicates. For edgeR calls, the thresholds were a false discovery rate-adjusted p below 0.01 and a log2 fold-change of 1. As an exploratory analysis of dynamics, max-normalized trajectories of the 1000 most abundant clonotypes were examined by PCA with hierarchical clustering. Separately sequenced CD4+ and CD8+ repertoires were used to assign the CD4 or CD8 phenotype of responding clones. TCRdb ran its own pipeline on the public reads, namely fastp trimming at Q25 and MiXCR clone calling, and kept in-frame beta chains. When rows share a CDR3 protein, they turn into one entry using the most common DNA and genes. These V and J calls derive from TCRdb rather than the authors' analysis. Present in this sample are 390,000 or so distinct CDR3 sequences, 16% of which were seen just once. Jointly, the top ten make up around a fifth of the sample.

The clonotype was recovered from a man aged 18 to 35 who had mild COVID-19 (a few samples of this study predate the infection). The sample titles of this study are shuffled in the database, so cell type and time point are left out; the donor was told from shared clones. The sequenced sample was PBMCs or a T cell subset sorted from them (not recorded which). Rearrangement joined TRBV12-3 or TRBV12-4 to TRBJ1-6; a tentative D match to TRBD1 spans 5 bases. The nucleotides are TGTGCCAGCAGTTTGGTGGGACTGTTTAATTCACCCCTCCACTTT. This gives the protein CASSLVGLFNSPLHF.